Shown below are 11 T cell receptor beta chains from a single sample sequenced in a study of control samples from healthy donors and cancer patients. Using immunoSEQ multiplex PCR, the repertoire was profiled, and TCRdb retains in-frame clones only, with some absent. The table has approximately 120,000 clones, around nine tenths seen once; the top ten hold 4% to 5.5%. Sequencing used blood. All receptors derive from a human donor in good health. The donor label of this sample is uncertain.

The rearrangement uses TRBV28 and TRBJ1-2; 7 nucleotides agree with TRBD1. With 6 bases clipped from V and 0 bases from J, the junction kept 7 bases outside the gene matches. Germline V gene lookup returns CDR1 MDHEN and CDR2 SYDVKM. The CDR3 covers 15 residues. DNA for the CDR3: TGTGCCAGCAGACTAGACAGGGCCGCTAACTATGGCTACACCTTC. It codes for CASRLDRAANYGYTF.

This clone was detected once. The sample contains more than one DNA sequence encoding this CDR3. The V gene is TRBV7-9, the J gene TRBJ2-2; perhaps TRBD1 as D (5 bases). The germline V gene encodes CDR1 SEHNR and CDR2 FQNEAQ (reference sequence). Trimming shortened V by 5 bases and J by 6 bases, and 13 bases separated the two germline ends. The CDR3 loop spans 14 amino acids. The CDR3 loop is CASSAGQDPGELFF. In DNA, the CDR3 is TGTGCCAGCAGCGCAGGGCAGGACCCCGGGGAGCTGTTTTTT.

In nucleotides, the CDR3 is TGCGCCAGCAGCTTACTAGCGGGGGGGCTGAATGAGCAGTTCTTC. This sequence encodes CASSLLAGGLNEQFF. The V call is TRBV4-3, the J call TRBJ2-1, with 13 bases aligning to TRBD2. CDR3 length equals 15 residues. J was trimmed by 7 bases and V by 5 bases; bases with no gene match: 5. The germline gives CDR1 LGHNA, CDR2 YSLEER.

The gene calls are TRBV19 and TRBJ2-5, with TRBD2 matching 14 bases. Trimming cost V 8 bases and J 5 bases; bases outside gene matches: 10. From germline, CDR1 is LNHDA and CDR2 SQIVND (reference sequence). The CDR3 is 16 residues long. CDR3 in DNA: TGTGCCAGTCGTGGGACTAGCGGGGGCCGTACGGAGACCCAGTACTTC. Translating gives CASRGTSGGRTETQYF.

This chain uses TRBV11-2 with TRBJ2-1; 8 bases line up with TRBD2. The CDR3 is made up of 15 amino acids. The junction had 5 bases not matched to a gene; V was cut back by 0 bases and J by 7 bases. Per the germline V gene, CDR1 is SGHAT and CDR2 is FQNNGV. The CDR3 sequence is CASSLEAGDGNEQFF. The DNA of the CDR3 is TGTGCCAGCAGCTTAGAAGCGGGGGATGGGAATGAGCAGTTCTTC.

This chain links TRBV12-3 or TRBV12-4 with TRBJ1-6; no definite D call. V dropped 5 bases and J dropped 5 bases, with 4 bases sitting between them. The CDR3 sequence is 12 residues long. CDR3 DNA: TGTGCCAGCAGTGGAGATAATTCACCCCTCCACTTT. Its protein is CASSGDNSPLHF.

The genes are TRBV21-1 and TRBJ2-7. TRBV21-1 is a pseudogene segment. The CDR3 consists of 11 residues. The CDR3 reads CASSKEGNQYV. CDR3 bases: TGTGCCAGCAGCAAAGAAGGTAATCAGTACGTC.

The rearrangement joins TRBV24-1 to TRBJ2-3, with no clear D. Between the trimmed V and J ends, which lost 0 bases and 3 bases, there was a span of 3 bases. The CDR3 is made up of 13 amino acids. Germline V CDR1 and CDR2: KGHDR, SFDVKD. DNA of the CDR3: TGTGCCACCAGTGATTTGGATACAGATACGCAGTATTTT. This encodes CATSDLDTDTQYF.

The CDR3 loop is CASSPTGRETQYF. In nucleotides, the CDR3 is TGTGCCAGCAGTCCGACAGGTAGAGAGACCCAGTACTTC. The chain combines TRBV27 with TRBJ2-5; tentative D call: TRBD1 (6 bases). Germline V gene sequence: CDR1 MNHEY, CDR2 SMNVEV (reference sequence). The length of the CDR3 is 13 residues. V lost 5 bases and J lost 4, with 11 bases in between.

The V gene is TRBV6-5, the J gene TRBJ2-7; D unresolved. This CDR3 is 11 amino acids long. The V and J ends lost 4 bases and 3 bases respectively, with 4 bases between them. In germline, CDR1 is MNHEY, CDR2 SVGAGI. DNA for the CDR3: TGTGCCAGCAGTTCTAACTACGAGCAGTACTTC. Translating it yields CASSSNYEQYF.

The chain has TRBV28 and TRBJ1-1, with D unclear. The germline V and J ends were trimmed by 8 bases and 1 base, with 2 bases remaining between them. CDR1 and CDR2 (germline): MDHEN, SYDVKM. The CDR3 runs to 10 residues. The DNA of the CDR3 is TGTGCCAGCGAGAACACTGAAGCTTTCTTT. Protein: CASENTEAFF.